This T cell receptor beta chain was captured by sequencing in a study of cytomegalovirus exposure and HLA in healthy donors. About the study: An earlier analysis found some 100 million unique TCR beta sequences from about 190 million T cells.

As to this clone: Its antigen remains unknown.

General study findings and limits: A later analysis linked a missense DCLRE1C variant to TCR beta V- and J-gene trimming. According to reports, the classifier identified cytomegalovirus status with high specificity and sensitivity. Across donors, presence/absence analyses took sequencing depth to be roughly uniform.

The primer mix had 60 Vbeta and 13 Jbeta primers. Sequencing was performed with immunoSEQ multiplex PCR; in TCRdb, only in-frame clones are kept and a portion is missing. This table holds around 120,000 clones, 81% found once. Material: PBMCs. The TCR comes from a woman in her twenties or thirties in good health and CMV-seronegative.

The CDR3 DNA sequence: TGTGCCAGCAGCTTAGATCCGGTCGCGGGAACTGAAGCTTTCTTT. Its translation is CASSLDPVAGTEAFF. The V gene is TRBV11-2, the J gene TRBJ1-1; no definite D call. Germline CDR1 is SGHAT and CDR2 is FQNNGV. Trimming removed 0 bases at V and 5 bases at J, with 13 bases between. This CDR3 is 15 amino acids long. Based on the CDR3 plus reference TRBV11-2 and TRBJ1-1, the full variable domain is EAGVAQSPRYKIIEKRQSVAFWCNPISGHATLYWYQQILGQGPKLLIQFQNNGVVDDSQLPKDRFSAERLKGVDSTLKIQPAKLEDSAVYLCASSLDPVAGTEAFFGQGTRLTVV.